Each of the 11 T cell receptor beta chains below was sequenced from the same sample in a study of Tregs in tolerant kidney transplant recipients. Repertoires were generated with immunoSEQ multiplex PCR, while TCRdb's copy carries only in-frame clones and drops some. The sample table sets out roughly 48,000 clones. The specimen was CD4+ T cells from blood, collected before the transplant. These receptors came from a human donor who received a combined kidney and bone marrow transplant.

Details on this clone: The read halts 3 residues ahead of the CDR3 end, with the missing end drawn from the germline J gene. This chain connects TRBV5-4 to TRBJ2-5; tentative D call: TRBD2 (6 bases). The V end was cut by 4 bases, the J end by 5 bases, with 12 bases between. In germline, CDR1 is SGHNT, CDR2 YYREEE (reference sequence). This CDR3 has 13 amino acids. The CDR3 bases that were read are TGTGCCAGCAGCATGCGGGGCCGTGAGACC. Translated: CASSMRGRET. The entire CDR3 protein reads CASSMRGRETQYF.

Of note for this clone: The sequenced fragment ends 3 residues before the CDR3 boundary, so the rest is inferred from the germline J gene. The chain combines TRBV2 with TRBJ1-6, with TRBD1 matching 7 bases. CDR3 length equals 16 residues. The V gene end was trimmed by 7 bases and the J gene end by 9 bases; junction bases not matched to a gene: 15. Looked up from germline, CDR1 is SNHLY and CDR2 is FYNNEI. Partial CDR3 DNA: TGTGCCAGCATCCCACAGGGGCGATTTGCGGTTTCACCC. Encoded protein: CASIPQGRFAVSP. The full CDR3 protein reads CASIPQGRFAVSPLHF.

Comments on this clone: The CDR3 end is not reached by the read, which stops 3 residues before it; the germline J gene fills it in. This chain uses TRBV19 with TRBJ2-5; TRBD2 matches at 14 bases. Trimming cost V 7 bases and J 5 bases; bases outside gene matches: 12. Germline CDR1 and CDR2: LNHDA and SQIVND (reference sequence). The CDR3 runs to 17 residues. The DNA read from the CDR3 is TGTGCCAGTATGCCGGGACTAGCGGGAGCGGGAGAGGAGACC. This codes for CASMPGLAGAGEET. From start to end, the CDR3 is CASMPGLAGAGEETQYF.

About this clone itself: The observed sequence ends 3 residues before the CDR3 terminus, with the missing tail filled in from the germline J gene. The chain uses TRBV14 and TRBJ2-2; maybe TRBD1 (6 bases). Germline CDR1 and CDR2: SGHDN and FVKESK. Between the trimmed V and J ends, which lost 6 bases and 6 bases, there was a span of 11 bases. The CDR3 extends over 13 amino acids. This CDR3 is CASRRTGSGELFF. CDR3 DNA, as far as it was read: TGTGCCAGCAGGCGCACAGGGTCCGGGGAG.

As for this clone: The read ends 3 residues early relative to the CDR3; the germline J gene fills the gap. The V gene is TRBV19, the J gene TRBJ1-2, with a weak D call TRBD1 (6 bases). Germline CDR1 is LNHDA and CDR2 is SQIVND (reference sequence). The CDR3 runs to 13 residues. V was shortened by 8 bases and J by 2 bases, with 12 bases between the two germline ends. CDR3 DNA (partial): TGTGCCAGTCTAAGGACAGACAACTATGGC. As protein: CASLRTDNYG. The CDR3 reads in full as CASLRTDNYGYTF. Full variable domain (missing parts from reference TRBV19 and TRBJ1-2): DGGITQSPKYLFRKEGQNVTLSCEQNLNHDAMYWYRQDPGQGLRLIYYSQIVNDFQKGDIAEGYSVSREKKESFPLTVTSAQKNPTAFYLCASLRTDNYGYTFGSGTRLTVV.

The CDR3 region is CASSKTGVPYNEQFF. CDR3 bases read: TGTGCCAGCAGCAAGACAGGGGTCCCCTACAATGAG. The chain uses TRBV5-6 and TRBJ2-1, with 8 bases that match TRBD1. The read terminates 3 residues ahead of where the CDR3 ends, so the germline J gene completes it. CDR1 SGHDT and CDR2 YYEEEE come from the germline V gene. This CDR3 has 15 residues. Losses at the gene ends were 4 bases for V and 2 bases for J; bases not matched to a gene: 5.

On this clone: Coverage ceases 3 residues before the CDR3 finishes, and the germline J gene fills in the end. The gene calls are TRBV19 and TRBJ1-4; TRBD1 is a possible D gene (6 bases). CDR3 size: 13 residues. V was cut by 6 bases and J by 8 bases, with 13 bases left in between. The V gene's germline CDR1 is LNHDA and CDR2 SQIVND (reference sequence). The sequenced part of the CDR3 DNA is TGTGCCAGTAGCGATCAGGGGTGGGAAAAA. This codes for CASSDQGWEK. The complete CDR3 protein is CASSDQGWEKLFF.

CDR3 region: CASSLGAGSYEQYF. The CDR3 DNA, read in part, is TGTGCCAGCAGCCTAGGAGCGGGATCCTACGAG. The rearrangement uses TRBV7-2 and TRBJ2-7; 7 nucleotides line up with TRBD2. The read ends 3 residues shy of where the CDR3 ends; the end is completed using the germline J gene. Germline lookup yields CDR1 SGHTA and CDR2 FQGNSA. Trimming cost V 5 bases and J 1 base; bases outside gene matches: 5. There are 14 residues in the CDR3.

A remark on this clone: The CDR3 end is not reached by the read, which stops 3 residues before it; the germline J gene fills it in. The rearrangement joins TRBV7-9 to TRBJ1-1, with a tentative D call TRBD1 (6 bases). V lost 5 bases to trimming and J lost 7 bases, with 14 bases between them. The germline CDR1 and CDR2 sequences are SEHNR and FQNEAQ (reference sequence). The CDR3 is made up of 13 amino acids. CDR3 bases read: TGTGCCAGCAGCACCGTTAGGGGGGGTGAA. It is translated as CASSTVRGGE. The entire CDR3 is CASSTVRGGEAFF.

For this clone: From the germline J gene comes the end of the CDR3, since the read stops 3 residues before it. The rearrangement uses TRBV11-1 and TRBJ2-7, with 9 bases aligning to TRBD1. This CDR3 spans 14 amino acids. The V gene's germline CDR1 is SGHAT and CDR2 FQDESV (reference sequence). After removal of 5 bases from V and 2 bases from J, the junction contained 4 bases not matched to a gene. CDR3 loop: CASSPRDRAYEQYF. CDR3 bases read: TGTGCCAGCAGCCCACGGGACAGGGCCTACGAG.

Worth noting for this clone: The read ends 3 residues early relative to the CDR3; the germline J gene fills the gap. The gene calls are TRBV20-1 and TRBJ2-3; a possible D gene is TRBD2 (6 bases). The CDR3 covers 16 residues. Looked up from germline, CDR1 is DFQATT and CDR2 is SNEGSKA (reference sequence). Trimming left V 0 bases short and J 4 bases short, with 17 bases between. The CDR3: CSARDILAGSADTQYF. CDR3 bases read: TGCAGTGCTAGAGACATCCTTGCGGGAAGTGCAGATACG.